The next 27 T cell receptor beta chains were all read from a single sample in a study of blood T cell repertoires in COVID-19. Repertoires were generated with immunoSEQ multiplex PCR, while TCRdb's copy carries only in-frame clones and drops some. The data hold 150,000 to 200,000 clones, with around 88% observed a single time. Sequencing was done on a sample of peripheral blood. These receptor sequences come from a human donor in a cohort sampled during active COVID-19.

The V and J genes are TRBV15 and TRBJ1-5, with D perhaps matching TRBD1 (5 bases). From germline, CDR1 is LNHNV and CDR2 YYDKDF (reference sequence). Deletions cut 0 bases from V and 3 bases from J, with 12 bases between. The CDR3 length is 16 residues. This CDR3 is CATSRDLTGPNQPQHF. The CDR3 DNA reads TGTGCCACCAGCAGAGACCTTACAGGTCCCAATCAGCCCCAGCATTTT.

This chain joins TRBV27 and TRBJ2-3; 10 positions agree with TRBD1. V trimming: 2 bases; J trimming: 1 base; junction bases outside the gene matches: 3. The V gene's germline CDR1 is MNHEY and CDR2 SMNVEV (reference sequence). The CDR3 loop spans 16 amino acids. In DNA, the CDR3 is TGTGCCAGCAGTTTAGTGGGGACAGGGGGCACAGATACGCAGTATTTT. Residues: CASSLVGTGGTDTQYF.

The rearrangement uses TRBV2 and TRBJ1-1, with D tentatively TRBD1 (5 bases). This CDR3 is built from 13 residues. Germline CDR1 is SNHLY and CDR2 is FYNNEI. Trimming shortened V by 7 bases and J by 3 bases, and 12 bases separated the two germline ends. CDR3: CASIALRDTEAFF. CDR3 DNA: TGTGCCAGCATCGCTCTCAGGGACACTGAAGCTTTCTTT.

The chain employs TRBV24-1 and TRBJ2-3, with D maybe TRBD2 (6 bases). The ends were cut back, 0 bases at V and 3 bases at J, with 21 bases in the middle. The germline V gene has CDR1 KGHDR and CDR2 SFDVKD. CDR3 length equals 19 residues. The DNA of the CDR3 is TGTGCCACCAGTGATTTGCCCTACGGGGGAGCCCCCGGAACAGATACGCAGTATTTT. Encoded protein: CATSDLPYGGAPGTDTQYF.

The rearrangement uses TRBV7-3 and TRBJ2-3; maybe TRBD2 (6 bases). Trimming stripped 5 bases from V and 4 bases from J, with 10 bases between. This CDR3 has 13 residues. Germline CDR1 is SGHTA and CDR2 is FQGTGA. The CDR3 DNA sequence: TGTGCCAGCAGCCCCCCGGGGGCAGATACGCAGTATTTT. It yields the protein CASSPPGADTQYF.

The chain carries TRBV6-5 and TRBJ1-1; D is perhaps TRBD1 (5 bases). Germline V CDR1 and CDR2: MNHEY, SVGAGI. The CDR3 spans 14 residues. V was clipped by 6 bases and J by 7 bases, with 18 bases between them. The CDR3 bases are TGTGCCAGCAGACGGTTGGGGCAAACAGATGAAGCTTTCTTT. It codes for CASRRLGQTDEAFF.

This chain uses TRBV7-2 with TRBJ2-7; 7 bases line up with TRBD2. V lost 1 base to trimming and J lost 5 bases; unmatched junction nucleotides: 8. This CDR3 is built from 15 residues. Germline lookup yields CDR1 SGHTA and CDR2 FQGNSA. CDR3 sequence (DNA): TGTGCCAGCAGCTTAGGGGGCGGGGGATGGAACGAGCAGTACTTC. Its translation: CASSLGGGGWNEQYF.

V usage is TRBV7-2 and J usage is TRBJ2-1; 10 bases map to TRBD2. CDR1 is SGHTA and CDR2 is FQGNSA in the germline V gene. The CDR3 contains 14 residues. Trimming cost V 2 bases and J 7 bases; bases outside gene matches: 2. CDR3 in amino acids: CASSLSGGDNEQFF. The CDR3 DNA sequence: TGTGCCAGCAGCTTAAGCGGGGGGGATAATGAGCAGTTCTTC. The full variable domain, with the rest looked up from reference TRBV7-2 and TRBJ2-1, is GAGVSQSPSNKVTEKGKDVELRCDPISGHTALYWYRQSLGQGLEFLIYFQGNSAPDKSGLPSDRFSAERTGGSVSTLTIQRTQQEDSAVYLCASSLSGGDNEQFFGPGTRLTVL.

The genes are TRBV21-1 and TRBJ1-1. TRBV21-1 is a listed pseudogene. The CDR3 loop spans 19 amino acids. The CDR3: CASSKAGGSVSGLNTEAFF. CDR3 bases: TGTGCCAGCAGCAAAGCGGGAGGATCGGTCTCGGGCCTGAACACTGAAGCTTTCTTT.

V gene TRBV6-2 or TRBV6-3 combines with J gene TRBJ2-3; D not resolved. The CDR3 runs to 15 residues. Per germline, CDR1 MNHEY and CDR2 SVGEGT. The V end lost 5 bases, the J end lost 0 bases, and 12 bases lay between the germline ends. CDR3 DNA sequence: TGTGCCAGCAGTCCAGTCACCTTCAGCACAGATACGCAGTATTTT. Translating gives CASSPVTFSTDTQYF.

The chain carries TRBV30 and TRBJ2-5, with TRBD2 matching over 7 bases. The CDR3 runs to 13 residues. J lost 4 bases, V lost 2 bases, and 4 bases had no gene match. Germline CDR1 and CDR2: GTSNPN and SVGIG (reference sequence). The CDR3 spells CAWSRLAVETQYF. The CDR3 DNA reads TGTGCCTGGAGTCGGCTAGCGGTAGAGACCCAGTACTTC.

The CDR3 bases are TGCAGTGCTAGTGTGACAGGGGGGGTAGGCTACACCTTC. Amino acid sequence: CSASVTGGVGYTF. The chain employs TRBV20-1 and TRBJ1-2, with 9 bases aligning to TRBD1. Germline-derived CDR1 and CDR2 are DFQATT and SNEGSKA (reference sequence). The CDR3 has 13 residues. The V gene end was trimmed by 3 bases and the J gene end by 8 bases; junction bases not matched to a gene: 7.

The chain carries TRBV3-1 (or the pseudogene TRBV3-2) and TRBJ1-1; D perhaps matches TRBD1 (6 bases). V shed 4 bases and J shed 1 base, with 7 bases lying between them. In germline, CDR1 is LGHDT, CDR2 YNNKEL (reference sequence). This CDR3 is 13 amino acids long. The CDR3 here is CASSPTGNTEAFF. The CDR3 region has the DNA TGTGCCAGCAGCCCGACAGGGAACACTGAAGCTTTCTTT.

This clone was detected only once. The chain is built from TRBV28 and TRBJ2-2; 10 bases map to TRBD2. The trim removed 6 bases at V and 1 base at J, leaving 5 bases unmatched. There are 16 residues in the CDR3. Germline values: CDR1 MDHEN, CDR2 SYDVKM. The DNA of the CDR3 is TGTGCCAGCAGCCTTCCTAGCGGGAGGAACACCGGGGAGCTGTTTTTT. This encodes CASSLPSGRNTGELFF.

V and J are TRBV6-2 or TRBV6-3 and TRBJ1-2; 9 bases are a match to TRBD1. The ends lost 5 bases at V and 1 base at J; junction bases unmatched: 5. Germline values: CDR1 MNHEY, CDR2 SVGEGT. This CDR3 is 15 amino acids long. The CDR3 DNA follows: TGTGCCAGCAGTCCGACAGGGGGGCGTAACTATGGCTACACCTTC. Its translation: CASSPTGGRNYGYTF.

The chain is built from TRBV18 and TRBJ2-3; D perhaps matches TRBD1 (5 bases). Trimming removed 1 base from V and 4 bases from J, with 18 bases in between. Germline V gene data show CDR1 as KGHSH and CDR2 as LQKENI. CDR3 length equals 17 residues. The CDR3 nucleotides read TGTGCCAGCTCACCACGGGGCTACGGGTCTCAGCCAGATACGCAGTATTTT. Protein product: CASSPRGYGSQPDTQYF.

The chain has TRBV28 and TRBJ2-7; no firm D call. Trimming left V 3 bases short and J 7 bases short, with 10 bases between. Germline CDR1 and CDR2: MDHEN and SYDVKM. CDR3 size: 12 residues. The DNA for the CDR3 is TGTGCCAGCAGTTTGCCCGTACGGGAGCAGTACTTC. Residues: CASSLPVREQYF.

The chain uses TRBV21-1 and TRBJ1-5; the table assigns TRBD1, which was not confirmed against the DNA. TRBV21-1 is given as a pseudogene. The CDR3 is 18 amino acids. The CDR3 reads CASLHLRQGGYKQGPQHF. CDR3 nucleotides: TGTGCCAGCCTTCACCTCCGTCAAGGGGGCTACAAGCAAGGGCCCCAGCATTTT.

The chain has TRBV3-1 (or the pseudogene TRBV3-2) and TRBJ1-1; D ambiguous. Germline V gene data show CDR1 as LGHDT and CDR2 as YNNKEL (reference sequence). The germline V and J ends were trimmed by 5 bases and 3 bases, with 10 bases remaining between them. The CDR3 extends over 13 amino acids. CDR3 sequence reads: CASSNNPDTEAFF. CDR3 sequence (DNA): TGTGCCAGCAGCAATAACCCGGACACTGAAGCTTTCTTT.

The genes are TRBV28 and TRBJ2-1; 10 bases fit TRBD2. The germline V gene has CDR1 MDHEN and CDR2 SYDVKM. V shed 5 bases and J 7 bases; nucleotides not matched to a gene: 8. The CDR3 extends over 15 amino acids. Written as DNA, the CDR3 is TGTGCCAGCAGTCCTCCGGGACTAGCGAAGAATGAGCAGTTCTTC. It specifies CASSPPGLAKNEQFF.

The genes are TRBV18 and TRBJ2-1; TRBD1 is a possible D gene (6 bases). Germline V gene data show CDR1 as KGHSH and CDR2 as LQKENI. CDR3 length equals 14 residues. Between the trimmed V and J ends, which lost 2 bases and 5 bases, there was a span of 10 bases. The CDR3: CASSPSPGDNEQFF. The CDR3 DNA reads TGTGCCAGCTCACCATCCCCAGGGGACAATGAGCAGTTCTTC.

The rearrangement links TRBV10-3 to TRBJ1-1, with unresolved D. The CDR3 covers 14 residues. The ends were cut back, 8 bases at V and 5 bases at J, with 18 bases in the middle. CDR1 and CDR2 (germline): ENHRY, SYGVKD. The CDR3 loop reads CAISILASGTEAFF. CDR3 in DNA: TGTGCCATCTCAATTTTGGCCTCGGGGACTGAAGCTTTCTTT.

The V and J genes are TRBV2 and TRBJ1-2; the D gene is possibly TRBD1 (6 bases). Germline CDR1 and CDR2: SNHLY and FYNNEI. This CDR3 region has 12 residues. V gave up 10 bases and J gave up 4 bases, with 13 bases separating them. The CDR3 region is CATKEDSYGYTF. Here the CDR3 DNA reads TGTGCCACCAAGGAGGACAGCTATGGCTACACCTTC.

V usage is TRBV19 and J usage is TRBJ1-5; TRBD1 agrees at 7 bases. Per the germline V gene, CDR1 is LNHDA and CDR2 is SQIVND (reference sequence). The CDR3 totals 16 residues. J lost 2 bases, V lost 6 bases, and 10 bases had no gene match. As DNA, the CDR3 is TGTGCCAGTAGGGAGACAGGGACGGCCGGCAATCAGCCCCAGCATTTT. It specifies CASRETGTAGNQPQHF.

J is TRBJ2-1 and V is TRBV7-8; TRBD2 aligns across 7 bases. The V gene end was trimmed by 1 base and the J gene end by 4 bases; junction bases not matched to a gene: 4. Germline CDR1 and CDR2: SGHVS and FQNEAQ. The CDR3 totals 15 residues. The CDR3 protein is CASSLDPSGYNEQFF. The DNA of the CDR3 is TGTGCCAGCAGCTTAGATCCTAGCGGTTACAATGAGCAGTTCTTC.

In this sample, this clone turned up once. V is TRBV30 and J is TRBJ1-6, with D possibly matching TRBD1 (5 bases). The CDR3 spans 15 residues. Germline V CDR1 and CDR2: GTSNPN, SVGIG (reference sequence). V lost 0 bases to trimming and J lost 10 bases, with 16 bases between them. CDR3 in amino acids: CAWSVLASGMSPLHF. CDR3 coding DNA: TGTGCCTGGAGTGTACTGGCGTCAGGGATGTCACCCCTCCACTTT.

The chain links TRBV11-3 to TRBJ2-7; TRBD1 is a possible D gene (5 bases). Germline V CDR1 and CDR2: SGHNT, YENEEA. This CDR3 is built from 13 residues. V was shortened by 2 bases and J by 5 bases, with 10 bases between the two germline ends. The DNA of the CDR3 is TGTGCCAGCAGCTTATCCAGGGTAGACGAGCAGTACTTC. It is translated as CASSLSRVDEQYF.